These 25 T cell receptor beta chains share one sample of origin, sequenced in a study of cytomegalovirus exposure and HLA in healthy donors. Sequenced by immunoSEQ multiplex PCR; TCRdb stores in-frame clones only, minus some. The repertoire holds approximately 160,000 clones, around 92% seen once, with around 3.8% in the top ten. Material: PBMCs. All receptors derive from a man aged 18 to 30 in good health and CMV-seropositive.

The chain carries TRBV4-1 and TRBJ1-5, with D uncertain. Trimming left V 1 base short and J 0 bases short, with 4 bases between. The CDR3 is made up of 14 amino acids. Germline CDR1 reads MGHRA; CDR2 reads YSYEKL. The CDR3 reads CASSQGVSNQPQHF. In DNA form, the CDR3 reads TGCGCCAGCAGCCAAGGCGTTAGCAATCAGCCCCAGCATTTT.

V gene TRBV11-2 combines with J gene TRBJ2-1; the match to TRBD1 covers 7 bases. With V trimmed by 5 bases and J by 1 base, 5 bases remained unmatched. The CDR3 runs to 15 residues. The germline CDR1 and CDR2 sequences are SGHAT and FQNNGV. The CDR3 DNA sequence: TGTGCCAGCAGCCACCAGGACAGGTCCTACAATGAGCAGTTCTTC. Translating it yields CASSHQDRSYNEQFF.

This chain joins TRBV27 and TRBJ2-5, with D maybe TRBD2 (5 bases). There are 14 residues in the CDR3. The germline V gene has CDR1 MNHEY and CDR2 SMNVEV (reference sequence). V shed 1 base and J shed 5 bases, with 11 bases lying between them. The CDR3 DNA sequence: TGTGCCAGCAGTTTATTTGCTAGCTCGGAGACCCAGTACTTC. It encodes CASSLFASSETQYF.

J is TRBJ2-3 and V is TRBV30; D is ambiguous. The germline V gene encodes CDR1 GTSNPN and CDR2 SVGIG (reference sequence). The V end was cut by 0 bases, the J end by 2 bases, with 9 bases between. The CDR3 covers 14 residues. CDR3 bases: TGTGCCTGGAGTGTACTGGGCTTCACAGATACGCAGTATTTT. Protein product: CAWSVLGFTDTQYF.

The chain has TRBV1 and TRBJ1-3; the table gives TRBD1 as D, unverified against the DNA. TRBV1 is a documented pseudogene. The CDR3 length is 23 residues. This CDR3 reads CTSSQDGGQPKSEGLSSGNTIYF. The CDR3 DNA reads TGCACCAGCAGCCAAGATGGGGGACAACCTAAATCCGAGGGGCTAAGCTCTGGAAACACCATATATTTT.

The CDR3 region has the DNA TGTGCCAGCAGTCCCCAGGGACTAGCGGGAGAGTCCGATACGCAGTATTTT. Its translation: CASSPQGLAGESDTQYF. The chain joins TRBV28 to TRBJ2-3; 14 bases match TRBD2. CDR3 size: 17 residues. Germline CDR1 reads MDHEN; CDR2 reads SYDVKM. With 5 bases clipped from V and 6 bases from J, the junction kept 10 bases outside the gene matches.

The CDR3 sequence: CASSLRTGAIHGYTF. DNA for the CDR3: TGTGCCAGCAGCTTAAGGACAGGGGCAATCCATGGCTACACCTTC. The V gene is TRBV5-5, the J gene TRBJ1-2, with 9 bases lining up with TRBD1. The CDR3 has 15 residues. The germline CDR1 and CDR2 sequences are SGHKS and YYEKEE (reference sequence). Trimming removed 2 bases from V and 6 bases from J; junction bases left unmatched: 8.

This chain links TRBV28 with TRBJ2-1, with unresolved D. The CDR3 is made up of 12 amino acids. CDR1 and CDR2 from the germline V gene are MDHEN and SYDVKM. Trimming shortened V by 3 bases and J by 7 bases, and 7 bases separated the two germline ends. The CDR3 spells CASSLATNEQFF. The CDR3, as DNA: TGTGCCAGCAGTTTGGCGACAAATGAGCAGTTCTTC.

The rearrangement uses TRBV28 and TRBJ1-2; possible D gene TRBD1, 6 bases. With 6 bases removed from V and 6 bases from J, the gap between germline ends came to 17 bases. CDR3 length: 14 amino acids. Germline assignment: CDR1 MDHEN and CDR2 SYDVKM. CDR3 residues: CASSKPSGVNGYTF. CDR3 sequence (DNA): TGTGCCAGCAGCAAACCCTCAGGGGTCAATGGCTACACCTTC.

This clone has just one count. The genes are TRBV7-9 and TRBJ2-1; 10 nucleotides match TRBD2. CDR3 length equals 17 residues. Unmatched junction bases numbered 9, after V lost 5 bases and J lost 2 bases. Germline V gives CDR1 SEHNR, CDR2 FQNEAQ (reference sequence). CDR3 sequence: CASSVSSGSIPYNEQFF. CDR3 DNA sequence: TGTGCCAGCAGCGTATCTAGCGGGAGTATACCCTACAATGAGCAGTTCTTC.

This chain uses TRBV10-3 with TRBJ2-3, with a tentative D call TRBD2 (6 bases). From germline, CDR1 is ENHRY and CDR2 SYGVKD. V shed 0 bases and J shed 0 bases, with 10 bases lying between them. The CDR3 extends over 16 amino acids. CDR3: CAISESRGSSTDTQYF. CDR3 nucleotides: TGTGCCATCAGTGAGTCACGGGGGTCCAGCACAGATACGCAGTATTTT.

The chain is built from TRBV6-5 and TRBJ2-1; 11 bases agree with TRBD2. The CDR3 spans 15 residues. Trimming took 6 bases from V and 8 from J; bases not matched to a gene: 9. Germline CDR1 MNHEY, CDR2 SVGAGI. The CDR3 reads CASSSIAGGPHEQFF. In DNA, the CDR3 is TGTGCCAGCAGCTCCATAGCGGGAGGGCCACATGAGCAGTTCTTC.

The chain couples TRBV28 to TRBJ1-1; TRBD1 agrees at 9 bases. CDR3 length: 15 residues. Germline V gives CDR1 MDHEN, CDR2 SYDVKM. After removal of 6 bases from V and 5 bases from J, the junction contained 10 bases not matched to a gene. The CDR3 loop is CASREAQGALTEAFF. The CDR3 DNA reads TGTGCCAGCAGGGAAGCACAGGGGGCGCTTACTGAAGCTTTCTTT.

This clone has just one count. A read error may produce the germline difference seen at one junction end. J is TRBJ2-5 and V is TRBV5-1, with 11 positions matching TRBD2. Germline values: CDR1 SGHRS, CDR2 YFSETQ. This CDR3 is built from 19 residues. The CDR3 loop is CASSGGGRLAGTVQGTQYF. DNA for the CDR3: TGCGCCAGCAGCGGGGGGGGGCGACTAGCGGGAACGGTCCAAGGGACCCAGTACTTC.

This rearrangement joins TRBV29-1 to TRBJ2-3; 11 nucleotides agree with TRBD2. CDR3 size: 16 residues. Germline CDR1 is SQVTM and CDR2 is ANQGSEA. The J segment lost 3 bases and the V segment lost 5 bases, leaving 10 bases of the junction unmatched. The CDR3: CSVIGTSGRVTDTQYF. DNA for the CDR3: TGCAGCGTTATAGGGACTAGCGGACGAGTAACAGATACGCAGTATTTT.

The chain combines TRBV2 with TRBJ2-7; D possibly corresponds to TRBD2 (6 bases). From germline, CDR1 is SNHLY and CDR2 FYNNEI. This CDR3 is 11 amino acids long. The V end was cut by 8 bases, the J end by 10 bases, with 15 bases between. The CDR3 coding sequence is TGTGCCAGCTTTGGCGGGACTCACCAGTACTTC. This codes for CASFGGTHQYF. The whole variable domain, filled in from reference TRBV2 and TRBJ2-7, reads EPEVTQTPSHQVTQMGQEVILRCVPISNHLYFYWYRQILGQKVEFLVSFYNNEISEKSEIFDDQFSVERPDGSNFTLKIRSTKLEDSAMYFCASFGGTHQYFGPGTRLTVT.

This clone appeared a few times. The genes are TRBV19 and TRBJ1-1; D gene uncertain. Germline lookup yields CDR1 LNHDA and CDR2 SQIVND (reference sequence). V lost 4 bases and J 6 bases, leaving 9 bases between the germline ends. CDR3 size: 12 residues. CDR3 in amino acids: CASSTLGAEAFF. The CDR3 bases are TGTGCCAGTAGTACCCTAGGAGCTGAAGCTTTCTTT.

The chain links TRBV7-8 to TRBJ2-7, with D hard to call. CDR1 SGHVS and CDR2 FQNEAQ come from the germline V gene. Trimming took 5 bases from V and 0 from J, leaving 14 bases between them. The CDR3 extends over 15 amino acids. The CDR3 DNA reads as TGTGCCAGCAGCCCGCTAGACTTCGCCTCCTACGAGCAGTACTTC. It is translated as CASSPLDFASYEQYF.

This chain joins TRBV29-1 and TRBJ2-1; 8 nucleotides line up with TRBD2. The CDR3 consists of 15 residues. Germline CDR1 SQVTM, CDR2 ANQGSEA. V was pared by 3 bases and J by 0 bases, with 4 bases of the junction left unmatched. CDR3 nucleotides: TGCAGCGTTGAGGCCGGACTAGCCTCCTACAATGAGCAGTTCTTC. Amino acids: CSVEAGLASYNEQFF.

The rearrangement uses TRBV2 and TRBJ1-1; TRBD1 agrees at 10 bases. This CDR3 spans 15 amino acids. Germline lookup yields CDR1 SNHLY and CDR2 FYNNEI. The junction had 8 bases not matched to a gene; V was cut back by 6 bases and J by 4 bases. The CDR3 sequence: CASRPGQGWSTEAFF. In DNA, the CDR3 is TGTGCCAGCAGACCGGGACAGGGGTGGAGCACTGAAGCTTTCTTT.

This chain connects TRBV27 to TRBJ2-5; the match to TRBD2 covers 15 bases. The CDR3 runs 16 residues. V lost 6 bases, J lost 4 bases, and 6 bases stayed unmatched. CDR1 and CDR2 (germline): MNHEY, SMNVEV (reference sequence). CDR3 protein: CASSRLGLAGGETQYF. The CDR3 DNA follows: TGTGCCAGCAGCCGATTGGGACTAGCGGGAGGAGAGACCCAGTACTTC.

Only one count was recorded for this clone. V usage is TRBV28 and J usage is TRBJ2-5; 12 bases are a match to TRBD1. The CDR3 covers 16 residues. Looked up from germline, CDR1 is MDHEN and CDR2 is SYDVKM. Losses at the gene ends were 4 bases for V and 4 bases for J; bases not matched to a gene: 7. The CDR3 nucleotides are TGTGCCAGCAGTTCATCCGGGACAGGGGGCGGAGAGACCCAGTACTTC. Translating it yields CASSSSGTGGGETQYF.

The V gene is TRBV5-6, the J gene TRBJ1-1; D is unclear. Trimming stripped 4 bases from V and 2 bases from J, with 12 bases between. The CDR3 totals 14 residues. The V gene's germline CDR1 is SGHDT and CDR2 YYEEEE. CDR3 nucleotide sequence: TGTGCCAGCAGCAGGACCGGGATAAACACTGAAGCTTTCTTT. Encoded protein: CASSRTGINTEAFF. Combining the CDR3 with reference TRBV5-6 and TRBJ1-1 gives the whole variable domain DAGVTQSPTHLIKTRGQQVTLRCSPKSGHDTVSWYQQALGQGPQFIFQYYEEEERQRGNFPDRFSGHQFPNYSSELNVNALLLGDSALYLCASSRTGINTEAFFGQGTRLTVV.

CDR3 in DNA: TGTGCCAGCAGATACACAGGGTCTGGAAACACCATATATTTT. Translated, it gives CASRYTGSGNTIYF. The chain carries TRBV2 and TRBJ1-3; tentative D call: TRBD1 (6 bases). This CDR3 spans 14 amino acids. Trimming took off 6 bases at V and 1 base at J, with 10 bases between the two ends. Looked up from germline, CDR1 is SNHLY and CDR2 is FYNNEI.

The CDR3 DNA follows: TGTGCCAGTAGGCTAGCGGGAGTGGACACCGGGGAGCTGTTTTTT. It yields the protein CASRLAGVDTGELFF. The rearrangement uses TRBV19 and TRBJ2-2; 10 nucleotides align to TRBD2. The V gene end was trimmed by 6 bases and the J gene end by 3 bases; junction bases not matched to a gene: 4. The germline gives CDR1 LNHDA, CDR2 SQIVND (reference sequence). The CDR3 sequence is 15 residues long. The full variable domain, with the rest looked up from reference TRBV19 and TRBJ2-2, is DGGITQSPKYLFRKEGQNVTLSCEQNLNHDAMYWYRQDPGQGLRLIYYSQIVNDFQKGDIAEGYSVSREKKESFPLTVTSAQKNPTAFYLCASRLAGVDTGELFFGEGSRLTVL.